The T cell receptor beta chain under discussion was sequenced for a study of CD8 T cells in Susac syndrome. V was cut by 0 bases and J by 7 bases, with 12 bases left in between. There are 14 residues in the CDR3. Germline assignment: CDR1 MNHEY and CDR2 SVGAGI. The RNA, about 0.5 to 1 ug, was put through reverse transcription using random hexamers. Amplification of TCR beta CDR3 spanned 54 Vbeta and 13 Jbeta via immunoSEQ multiplex PCR. TCRdb fed the immunoSEQ multiplex PCR reads into MiXCR, producing one record per CDR3 protein. The sample shows around 170,000 distinct CDR3 sequences, roughly 95% of them seen only once.

The sequenced material came from CD8+ T cells from PBMCs. The receptor comes from a human donor with multiple sclerosis. V and J are TRBV6-5 and TRBJ1-2; D call uncertain. CDR3 sequence reads: CASSYSKGLGGYTF. The CDR3 DNA sequence: TGTGCCAGCAGTTACTCGAAAGGGTTGGGTGGCTACACCTTC.